This T cell receptor (beta chain) was captured by sequencing in a study of identical twins. General study results and limits: Out-of-frame alpha sequences shared between twins exhibited an excess of low generation probability. Diverse VJ usage suggested most zero-insertion clonotypes were not invariant T cells. A cross-sectional statistical analysis, not follow-up of the same donors, supported the conclusions.

The CDR3 totals 13 residues. Trimming removed 6 bases at V and 3 bases at J, with 6 bases between. Per the germline V gene, CDR1 is MDHEN and CDR2 is SYDVKM. A remark on this clonotype: What it binds is unknown.

Carrying unique molecular identifiers, the cDNA also gained a universal primer site through template switching. TCRdb reprocessed the 5' RACE reads via MiXCR and lists one record per CDR3 protein. The sample gives 300,000 to 350,000 distinct CDR3 sequences, roughly an eighth of which show up once; roughly 7.8% is in the top ten. These sequences were also reported in another study, on yellow fever vaccine responses in identical twins.

Sequencing input: CD8+ T cells sorted from blood. The sequence was collected from a woman aged 18-29 years in good health. The chain combines TRBV28 with TRBJ2-6; D gene uncertain. CDR3 protein: CASSINGANVLTF. In DNA form, the CDR3 reads TGTGCCAGCAGCATCAATGGGGCCAACGTCCTGACTTTC.